The present T cell receptor beta chain was sequenced within a study of beta chain features in type 1 diabetes. V lost 3 bases and J 4 bases, leaving 3 bases between the germline ends. Germline CDR1 reads LGHNT; CDR2 reads FRNRAP. CDR3 length: 11 amino acids. With regard to this clone: The target antigen is unknown.

Expressed TCRB transcripts were sequenced because the isolated RNA had all been reverse transcribed beforehand. An average of around 3.4 million reads was obtained for naive, central memory and regulatory T cell samples. Using immunoSEQ multiplex PCR, the repertoire was profiled, and TCRdb retains in-frame clones only, with some absent. The table lists around 250,000 clones, about 70% of them singletons. Populations isolated by sorting all had purity greater than 95%. Findings of the study overall: In these data, an HLA type influence on TCRB rearrangement remained unresolved.

This chain joins TRBV12-5 and TRBJ2-5, with D unclear. Specimen: naive CD4+ T cells from blood. The TCR comes from a man younger than 45 in good health. The CDR3 protein is CASGFGETQYF. The CDR3 DNA reads as TGTGCTAGTGGTTTCGGAGAGACCCAGTACTTC.